Presented here are 16 T cell receptor beta chains from one specimen sequenced in a study of T cells expressing NK-cell markers. TCRdb re-analyzed the 5' RACE reads; it lists each CDR3 protein once, without DNA. The table lists roughly 180,000 distinct CDR3 sequences. Sequenced material: blood T cells: a sorted CD56 or NKG2C T cell subset, CD4+ or CD8+ T cells, or bulk PBMC T cells (not recorded which). Receptors originate from a woman between 18 and 70 years old in good health.

The chain employs TRBV7-9 and TRBJ2-2; TCRdb gives TRBD1 as the D gene, but with no DNA this cannot be confirmed. Germline V gene sequence: CDR1 SEHNR, CDR2 FQNEAQ (reference sequence). This CDR3 is built from 15 residues. CDR3 protein: CASSRTGATVGELFF.

This sequence joins TRBV7-3 and TRBJ2-1; the TCRdb call, TRBD1, lacks DNA for checking. CDR3 length: 15 amino acids. CDR1 SGHTA and CDR2 FQGTGA come from the germline V gene. The CDR3 here is CASSLRLTGVNEQFF.

This chain links TRBV5-1 with TRBJ1-2; the TCRdb D gene call, TRBD1, has no DNA to confirm it. Per the germline V gene, CDR1 is SGHRS and CDR2 is YFSETQ. This CDR3 is 15 amino acids long. The CDR3 is CASSSAGQGSYGYTF.

The V gene is TRBV11-2, the J gene TRBJ2-1; TCRdb's assignment of TRBD1 cannot be checked, as there is no DNA. The CDR3 contains 15 residues. Per germline, CDR1 SGHAT and CDR2 FQNNGV. The CDR3 spells CASSLQQVVSNEQFF.

The rearrangement uses TRBV6-5 and TRBJ2-1; TCRdb returns TRBD1, unconfirmable since there is no DNA. The V gene's germline CDR1 is MNHEY and CDR2 SVGAGI. The CDR3 length is 14 residues. This CDR3 reads CASSSPGGNNEQFF.

The chain employs TRBV7-2 and TRBJ2-5; the TCRdb D gene call, TRBD2, has no DNA to confirm it. Looked up from germline, CDR1 is SGHTA and CDR2 is FQGNSA. The CDR3 spans 17 residues. Here the CDR3 reads CASSLSPSGRSQETQYF.

The chain employs TRBV7-2 and TRBJ1-2; the TCRdb call, TRBD1, lacks DNA for checking. CDR1 SGHTA and CDR2 FQGNSA come from the germline V gene. This CDR3 contains 14 residues. The CDR3 sequence: CASTPSGDGYGYTF. Together with reference TRBV7-2 and TRBJ1-2, the CDR3 gives the full variable domain: GAGVSQSPSNKVTEKGKDVELRCDPISGHTALYWYRQSLGQGLEFLIYFQGNSAPDKSGLPSDRFSAERTGGSVSTLTIQRTQQEDSAVYLCASTPSGDGYGYTFGSGTRLTVV.

This sequence joins TRBV14 and TRBJ2-2; TCRdb selects TRBD1, and the lack of DNA leaves this call unchecked. Germline CDR1 and CDR2: SGHDN and FVKESK. The CDR3 has 18 residues. The CDR3 loop reads CASSQDGTRTLNTGELFF.

V gene TRBV3-1 combines with J gene TRBJ2-2; lacking DNA, the TRBD1 call made by TCRdb goes unchecked. This CDR3 comprises 14 residues. Germline-derived CDR1 and CDR2 are LGHDT and YNNKEL (reference sequence). CDR3 sequence reads: CASRTATNTGELFF.

The chain employs TRBV20-1 and TRBJ2-2. The V gene's germline CDR1 is DFQATT and CDR2 SNEGSKA (reference sequence). CDR3 length equals 12 residues. The CDR3 protein is CSARDNTGELFF.

This sequence joins TRBV7-6 and TRBJ2-3. Germline values: CDR1 SGHVS, CDR2 FNYEAQ. This CDR3 is built from 16 residues. CDR3 sequence reads: CASSLGTSARTDTQYF.

This chain uses TRBV6-2 or TRBV6-3 with TRBJ2-1. This CDR3 comprises 15 residues. The V gene's germline CDR1 is MNHEY and CDR2 SVGEGT. The CDR3 sequence: CASSKDQGDWNEQFF.

The chain couples TRBV5-1 to TRBJ1-4; TCRdb outputs TRBD1, but without DNA this stays unchecked. The germline V gene encodes CDR1 SGHRS and CDR2 YFSETQ. The CDR3 totals 15 residues. The CDR3 loop is CASSLAGQANEKLFF. The full variable domain, with the rest looked up from reference TRBV5-1 and TRBJ1-4, is KAGVTQTPRYLIKTRGQQVTLSCSPISGHRSVSWYQQTPGQGLQFLFEYFSETQRNKGNFPGRFSGRQFSNSRSEMNVSTLELGDSALYLCASSLAGQANEKLFFGSGTQLSVL.

V and J are TRBV12-3 or TRBV12-4 and TRBJ2-6. This CDR3 is built from 17 residues. The CDR3 region is CASSLTLGDSGANVLTF.

The genes are TRBV7-2 and TRBJ2-5. This CDR3 comprises 14 residues. Germline-derived CDR1 and CDR2 are SGHTA and FQGNSA. The CDR3: CASSSQVVQETQYF. The whole variable domain, filled in from reference TRBV7-2 and TRBJ2-5, reads GAGVSQSPSNKVTEKGKDVELRCDPISGHTALYWYRQSLGQGLEFLIYFQGNSAPDKSGLPSDRFSAERTGGSVSTLTIQRTQQEDSAVYLCASSSQVVQETQYFGPGTRLLVL.

V is TRBV6-5 and J is TRBJ1-1; lacking DNA, the TRBD1 call made by TCRdb goes unchecked. The V gene's germline CDR1 is MNHEY and CDR2 SVGAGI. The CDR3 runs 12 residues. CDR3 region: CASSPQKGEAFF.